This entry describes one T cell receptor (beta chain). Random hexamers served to reverse transcribe roughly 0.45 to 1 ug RNA. Amplification of TCR beta CDR3 across 54 Vbeta and 13 Jbeta was performed with immunoSEQ multiplex PCR. TCRdb re-analysed the immunoSEQ multiplex PCR reads in MiXCR, keeping a single row per CDR3 protein. The table has some 200,000 distinct CDR3 sequences, about 91% seen once; the top ten hold approximately 0.09%. The data stem from a study of CD8 T cells in Susac syndrome. Across the study: The sequenced Susac syndrome patients comprised 5 or 6 with active disease and roughly 8 in remission.

V lost 5 bases to trimming and J lost 2 bases, with 14 bases between them. Germline CDR1 is SGHTA and CDR2 is FQGNSA. This CDR3 contains 15 residues. Bulk CD8+ and CD4+ cells came from magnetic negative isolation; CD8+ TEMRA by FACS. The source material was CD4+ T cells from PBMCs. J is TRBJ2-3 and V is TRBV7-2; D is undetermined. The TCR sequence derives from a human donor with Susac syndrome. The DNA of the CDR3 is TGTGCCAGCAGCCCCCAAGCGCGCCTCACAGATACGCAGTATTTT. Protein sequence: CASSPQARLTDTQYF.